This T cell receptor (beta chain) was captured in a study of blood T cell repertoires in COVID-19. The overall study: COVID-19 samples, acute and convalescent, were from the United States, Italy and Spain.

The participants were between roughly 18 and 89 years old and came from about two dozen US areas. Membership in each cohort depended on participant-reported clinical history. Recovery among Cohort 3 donors was established by two negative PCRs, clearance, or symptom resolution. V was pared by 3 bases and J by 3 bases, with 10 bases of the junction left unmatched. Germline loops: CDR1 SGHDT, CDR2 YYEEEE. This CDR3 is 16 amino acids long. Assay: immunoSEQ multiplex PCR; the TCRdb copy retains only in-frame clones and omits some. This repertoire shows around 280,000 clones, around nine tenths found once; its top ten account for 6% to 6.5%.

The material sequenced was PBMCs or T cells enriched from blood (not recorded which). The chain joins TRBV5-6 to TRBJ2-7, with 9 bases identical to TRBD1. This TCR came from a woman aged 40 to 50 who had recovered from COVID-19. CDR3 nucleotide sequence: TGTGCCAGCAGCTCCCTACTAGGGACAGGGCGCTACGAGCAGTACTTC. Its translation is CASSSLLGTGRYEQYF.